What follows are 10 T cell receptor beta chains derived from one specimen sequenced in a study of PD-1 blockade in mismatch repair-deficient tumors. The method was immunoSEQ multiplex PCR; TCRdb's version includes in-frame clones alone and lacks a portion of them. The profile shows approximately 120,000 clones, approximately 90% of them singletons. Sample: peripheral blood, taken 44 weeks after starting pembrolizumab. The receptor set was obtained from an adult with mismatch repair-deficient cancer.

The CDR3 sequence: CASSHGSGRFSYEQYF. CDR3 nucleotides: TGTGCCAGCAGCCACGGGAGTGGGCGGTTCTCCTACGAGCAGTACTTC. The J gene is TRBJ2-7, the V gene TRBV11-3, with D possibly TRBD2 on 6 matching bases. V lost 5 bases and J 0 bases, leaving 17 bases between the germline ends. Germline values: CDR1 SGHNT, CDR2 YENEEA. This CDR3 contains 16 residues.

With regard to this clone: At one of its ends the junction is not consistent with the germline gene, which may arise from a read error. Other nucleotide sequences from this sample produce the same CDR3. The chain has TRBV5-1 and TRBJ2-6; TRBD1 might be the D (6 bases). This CDR3 is built from 17 residues. Germline loops: CDR1 SGHRS, CDR2 YFSETQ. The CDR3 protein is CASSFRQVSSGANVLTF. DNA of the CDR3: TGCGCCAGCAGCTTTAGACAGGTCTCCTCTGGGGCCAACGTTCTGACTTTC.

This clone was detected only a few times. The chain is built from TRBV30 and TRBJ2-7; 9 nucleotides match TRBD1. Germline V gene data show CDR1 as GTSNPN and CDR2 as SVGIG (reference sequence). The trim removed 1 base at V and 7 bases at J, leaving 2 bases unmatched. This CDR3 spans 12 amino acids. CDR3 in amino acids: CAWSGTGDEQYF. As DNA, the CDR3 is TGTGCCTGGAGTGGGACAGGGGATGAGCAGTACTTC.

This clone was recorded only once. The chain recombines TRBV5-4 with TRBJ1-6, with a possible D match to TRBD1 (6 bases). The V end was cut by 4 bases, the J end by 6 bases, with 11 bases between. The CDR3 spans 14 residues. Germline V CDR1 and CDR2: SGHNT, YYREEE (reference sequence). In nucleotides, the CDR3 is TGTGCCAGCAGCCTAGGACAGCCTAATTCACCCCTCCACTTT. This gives the protein CASSLGQPNSPLHF.

V gene TRBV4-3 combines with J gene TRBJ2-1; TRBD1 is a possible D gene (6 bases). The germline CDR1 and CDR2 sequences are LGHNA and YSLEER. V lost 3 bases to trimming and J lost 4 bases, with 16 bases between them. This CDR3 is built from 16 residues. In nucleotides, the CDR3 is TGCGCCAGCAGCCAGTCCGGGACACAACAATACAATGAGCAGTTCTTC. Its translation: CASSQSGTQQYNEQFF.

The V gene is TRBV5-1, the J gene TRBJ2-5, with D uncertain. The V and J ends lost 4 bases and 0 bases respectively, with 13 bases between them. This CDR3 contains 15 residues. CDR1 is SGHRS and CDR2 is YFSETQ in the germline V gene. The DNA for the CDR3 is TGCGCCAGCAGCACACAACATCTGTACCAAGAGACCCAGTACTTC. It translates to CASSTQHLYQETQYF.

In its sample, this clone was seen once. J is TRBJ1-5 and V is TRBV7-8, with D uncertain. Germline V CDR1 and CDR2: SGHVS, FQNEAQ. The CDR3 covers 13 residues. Trimming left V 2 bases short and J 1 base short, with 3 bases between. The CDR3 protein is CASSLQSNQPQHF. CDR3 bases: TGTGCCAGCAGCTTACAGAGCAATCAGCCCCAGCATTTT.

The chain links TRBV27 to TRBJ2-7, with D perhaps TRBD1 (6 bases). CDR3 length: 13 amino acids. Trimming stripped 5 bases from V and 7 bases from J, with 15 bases between. Germline assignment: CDR1 MNHEY and CDR2 SMNVEV (reference sequence). CDR3 in amino acids: CASSPGAILEQYF. Written as DNA, the CDR3 is TGTGCCAGCAGTCCAGGGGCCATTCTAGAGCAGTACTTC.

This clone occurred a few times. The junction departs from germline at one end; a sequencing error may be responsible. The chain joins TRBV29-1 to TRBJ1-2, with a tentative D call TRBD1 (5 bases). Germline-derived CDR1 and CDR2 are SQVTM and ANQGSEA. The CDR3 consists of 11 residues. CDR3 region: CSVEGADGYTF. CDR3 coding DNA: TGCAGCGTCGAAGGGGCAGATGGCTACACCTTC. Filled out from reference TRBV29-1 and TRBJ1-2, the complete variable domain reads SAVISQKPSRDICQRGTSLTIQCQVDSQVTMMFWYRQQPGQSLTLIATANQGSEATYESGFVIDKFPISRPNLTFSTLTVSNMSPEDSSIYLCSVEGADGYTFGSGTRLTVV.

This chain connects TRBV5-1 to TRBJ2-7, with 10 bases fitting TRBD1. Germline CDR1 is SGHRS and CDR2 is YFSETQ. V dropped 7 bases and J dropped 2; count of bases not matched to a gene: 0. The CDR3 length is 12 residues. This CDR3 reads CASGQGAYEQYF. CDR3 coding DNA: TGCGCCAGCGGACAGGGGGCCTACGAGCAGTACTTC.